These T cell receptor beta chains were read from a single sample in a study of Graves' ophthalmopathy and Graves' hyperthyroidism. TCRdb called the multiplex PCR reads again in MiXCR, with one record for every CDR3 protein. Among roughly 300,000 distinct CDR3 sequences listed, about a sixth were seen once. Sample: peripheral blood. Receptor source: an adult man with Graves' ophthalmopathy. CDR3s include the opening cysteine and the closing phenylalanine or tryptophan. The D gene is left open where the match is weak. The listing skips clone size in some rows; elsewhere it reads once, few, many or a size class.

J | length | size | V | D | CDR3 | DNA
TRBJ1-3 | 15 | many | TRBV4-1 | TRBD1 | CASSPWTGLGNTIYF | TGCGCCAGCAGCCCCTGGACAGGGCTTGGAAACACCATATATTTT
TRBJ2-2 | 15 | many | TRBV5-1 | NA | CASSWGTSRYGELFF | TGCGCCAGCAGCTGGGGTACGTCGAGGTACGGGGAGCTGTTTTTT
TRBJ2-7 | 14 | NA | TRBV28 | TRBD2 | CASGELAGSYEQYF | TGTGCCAGCGGGGAACTAGCGGGATCCTACGAGCAGTACTTC
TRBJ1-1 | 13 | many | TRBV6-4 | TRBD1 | CASSLTGDTEAFF | TGTGCCAGCAGCTTGACAGGGGACACTGAAGCTTTCTTT
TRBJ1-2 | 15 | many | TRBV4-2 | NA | CASSPELGSLYGYTF | TGTGCCAGCAGCCCCGAGTTGGGCAGCCTCTATGGCTACACCTTC
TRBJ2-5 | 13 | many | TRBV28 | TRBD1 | CASGQGQGKTQYF | TGTGCCAGCGGCCAGGGACAGGGCAAGACCCAGTACTTC
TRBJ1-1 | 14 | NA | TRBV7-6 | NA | CASSLGTAETEAFF | TGTGCCAGCAGCTTAGGGACCGCAGAAACTGAAGCTTTCTTT
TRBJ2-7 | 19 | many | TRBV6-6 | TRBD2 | CASSSQPGLAATSAYEQYF | TGTGCCAGCAGTTCCCAACCGGGACTAGCGGCTACGAGTGCCTACGAGCAGTACTTC
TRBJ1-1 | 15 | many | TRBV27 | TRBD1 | CASSPRQGKNTEAFF | TGTGCCAGCAGTCCCCGACAGGGGAAAAACACTGAAGCTTTCTTT
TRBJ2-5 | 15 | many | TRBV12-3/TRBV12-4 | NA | CASSIRGSQGETQYF | TGTGCCAGCAGTATACGGGGGAGCCAGGGAGAGACCCAGTACTTC
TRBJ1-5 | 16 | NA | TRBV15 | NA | CATSRVGGGVNQPQHF | TGTGCCACCAGCAGAGTGGGGGGAGGAGTCAATCAGCCCCAGCATTTT
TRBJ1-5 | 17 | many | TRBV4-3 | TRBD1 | CASSQGEGQGSNQPQHF | TGCGCCAGCAGCCAAGGTGAGGGACAGGGGTCCAATCAGCCCCAGCATTTT
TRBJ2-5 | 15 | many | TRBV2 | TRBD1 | CASSRDRGGQETQYF | TGTGCCAGCAGCCGGGACAGGGGTGGTCAAGAGACCCAGTACTTC
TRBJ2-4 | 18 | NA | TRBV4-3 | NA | CASSQDLRGAMTKNIQYF | TGCGCCAGCAGCCAAGATTTACGGGGGGCGATGACCAAAAACATTCAGTACTTC
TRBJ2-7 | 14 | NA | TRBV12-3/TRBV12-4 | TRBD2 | CASSIRGGAYEQYF | TGTGCCAGCAGCATCCGCGGGGGGGCCTACGAGCAGTACTTC
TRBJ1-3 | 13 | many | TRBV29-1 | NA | CSCQTGFLYTIYF | TGCAGTTGCCAAACAGGGTTTTTATACACCATATATTTT
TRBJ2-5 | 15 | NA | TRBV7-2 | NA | CASSLGGAGGETQYF | TGTGCCAGCAGCTTAGGAGGGGCCGGTGGGGAGACCCAGTACTTC
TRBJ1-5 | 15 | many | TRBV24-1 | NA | CATSDRGAGNQPQHF | TGTGCCACCAGTGATCGGGGGGCAGGCAATCAGCCCCAGCATTTT
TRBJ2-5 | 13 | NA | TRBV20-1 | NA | CSARVLTGETQYF | TGCAGTGCTAGAGTGTTGACGGGGGAGACCCAGTACTTC
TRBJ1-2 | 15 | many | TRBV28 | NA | CASSLTGSANYGYTF | TGTGCCAGCAGCCTTACAGGTTCCGCTAACTATGGCTACACCTTC
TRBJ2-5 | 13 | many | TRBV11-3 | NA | CASSLNGGETQYF | TGTGCCAGCAGCTTAAATGGAGGGGAGACCCAGTACTTC
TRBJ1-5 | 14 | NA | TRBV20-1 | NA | CSAWDGYSNQPQHF | TGCAGTGCTTGGGACGGGTATAGCAATCAGCCCCAGCATTTT
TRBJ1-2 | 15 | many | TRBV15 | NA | CATSRAVGGDYGYTF | TGTGCCACCAGCAGAGCCGTCGGAGGAGACTATGGCTACACCTTC
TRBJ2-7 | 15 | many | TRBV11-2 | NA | CASSFTGTSAYEQYF | TGTGCCAGCAGCTTCACCGGGACAAGCGCGTACGAGCAGTACTTC
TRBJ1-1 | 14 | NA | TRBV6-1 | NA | CASRDIGANTEAFF | TGTGCCAGCAGAGATATCGGGGCTAACACTGAAGCTTTCTTT
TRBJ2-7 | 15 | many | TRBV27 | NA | CASSFTPGPPYEQYF | TGTGCCAGCAGTTTCACCCCGGGACCGCCTTACGAGCAGTACTTC
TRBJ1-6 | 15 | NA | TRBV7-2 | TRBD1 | CASTLRGVGNSPLHF | TGTGCCAGCACCCTCAGGGGGGTGGGCAATTCACCCCTCCACTTT
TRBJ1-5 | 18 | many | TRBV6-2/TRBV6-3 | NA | CASIRNFVGSYSNQPQHF | TGTGCCAGCATCAGAAACTTTGTAGGGAGCTATAGCAATCAGCCCCAGCATTTT
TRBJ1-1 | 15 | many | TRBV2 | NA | CARYRDTVMNTEAFF | TGTGCCAGATACCGGGACACAGTTATGAACACTGAAGCTTTCTTT
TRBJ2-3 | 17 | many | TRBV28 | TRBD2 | CASSSPASGGGTDTQYF | TGTGCCAGCAGTTCACCTGCTAGCGGGGGGGGCACAGATACGCAGTATTTT
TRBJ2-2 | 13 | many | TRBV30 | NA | CAWSGPNTGELFF | TGTGCCTGGAGTGGACCGAACACCGGGGAGCTGTTTTTT
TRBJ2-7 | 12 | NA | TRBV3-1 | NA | CASSQETGEQYF | TGTGCCAGCAGCCAAGAGACTGGCGAGCAGTACTTC
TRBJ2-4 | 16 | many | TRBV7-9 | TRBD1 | CASSPSNPGGKNIQYF | TGTGCCAGCAGCCCGTCAAACCCAGGGGGCAAAAACATTCAGTACTTC
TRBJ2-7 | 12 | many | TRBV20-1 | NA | CSARESGYEQYF | TGCAGTGCTAGAGAATCCGGCTACGAGCAGTACTTC
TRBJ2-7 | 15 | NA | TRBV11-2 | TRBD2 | CASIGTSGRSYEQYF | TGTGCCAGCATAGGGACTAGCGGGAGGTCCTACGAGCAGTACTTC
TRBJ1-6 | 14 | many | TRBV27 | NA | CASSTDHYNSPLHF | TGTGCCAGCAGTACCGATCACTATAATTCACCCCTCCACTTT
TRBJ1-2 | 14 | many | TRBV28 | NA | CASSFAGSGYGYTF | TGTGCCAGCAGTTTTGCGGGCTCAGGCTATGGCTACACCTTC
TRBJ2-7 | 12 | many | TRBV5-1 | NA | CASSWGRDEQYF | TGCGCCAGCAGCTGGGGACGGGACGAGCAGTACTTC
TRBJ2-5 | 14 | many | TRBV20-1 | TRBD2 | CSAGGGVGGETQYF | TGCAGTGCCGGGGGGGGCGTCGGGGGTGAGACCCAGTACTTC
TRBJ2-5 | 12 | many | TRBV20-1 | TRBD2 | CSATSGRETQYF | TGCAGTGCTACTAGCGGGAGGGAGACCCAGTACTTC
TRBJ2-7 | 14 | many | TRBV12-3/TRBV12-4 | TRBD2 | CASSSSGGVHEQYF | TGTGCCAGCAGTTCTAGCGGGGGGGTCCACGAGCAGTACTTC
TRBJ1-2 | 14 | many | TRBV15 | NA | CATSRGDKSYGYTF | TGTGCCACCAGCAGAGGCGACAAGAGCTATGGCTACACCTTC
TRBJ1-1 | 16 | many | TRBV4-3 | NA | CASSQAGGWVNTEAFF | TGCGCCAGCAGCCAAGCGGGAGGGTGGGTGAACACTGAAGCTTTCTTT
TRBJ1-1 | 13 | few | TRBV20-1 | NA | CSASGGTGPGAFF | TGCAGTGCTAGTGGTGGAACAGGCCCCGGAGCTTTCTTT
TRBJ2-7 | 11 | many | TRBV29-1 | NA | CSVGREYEQYF | TGCAGCGTTGGCCGGGAGTACGAGCAGTACTTC
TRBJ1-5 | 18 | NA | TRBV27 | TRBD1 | CASSYRYRGQYSNQPQHF | TGTGCCAGCAGTTATCGGTACAGGGGGCAATATAGCAATCAGCCCCAGCATTTT
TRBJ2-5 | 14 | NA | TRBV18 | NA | CASSPSNRQETQYF | TGTGCCAGCTCACCAAGTAACAGACAAGAGACCCAGTACTTC
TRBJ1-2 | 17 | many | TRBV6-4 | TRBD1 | CASRSKDRGLENYGYTF | TGTGCCAGCAGATCTAAAGACAGGGGGCTAGAAAACTATGGCTACACCTTC
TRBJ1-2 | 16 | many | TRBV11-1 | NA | CASSSPRGGGNYGYTF | TGTGCCAGCAGCTCACCCAGGGGCGGCGGAAACTATGGCTACACCTTC
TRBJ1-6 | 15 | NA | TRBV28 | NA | CASLKQSSYNSPLHF | TGTGCCAGCCTAAAACAAAGCTCCTATAATTCACCCCTCCACTTT
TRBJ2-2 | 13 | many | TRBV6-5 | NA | CASSFGNGGELFF | TGTGCCAGCAGTTTCGGGAATGGCGGGGAGCTGTTTTTT
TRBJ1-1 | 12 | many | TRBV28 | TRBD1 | CASSVTGEEAFF | TGTGCCAGCAGTGTGACAGGGGAGGAAGCTTTCTTT